This TCR beta chain was identified during a study of CD8 T cells in ankylosing spondylitis. This clonotype was counted a few times. Its cognate antigen is unknown. TCRdb processed the 5' RACE reads anew with MiXCR; each CDR3 protein has one entry. The sample holds about 220,000 distinct CDR3 sequences; 10% to 13% are singletons and the top ten take roughly a fifth. General observations from the study: A TCR beta motif of seven or eight highly homologous variants appeared characteristic of ankylosing spondylitis blood. Researchers reportedly found disease-linked clones significantly enriched in matched ankylosing spondylitis synovial fluid.

Trimming took 8 bases from V and 8 from J, leaving 16 bases between them. This CDR3 is built from 13 residues. Germline V gives CDR1 MDHEN, CDR2 SYDVKM. The sequence came from a male donor with ankylosing spondylitis or in good health (not recorded which). The chain links TRBV28 to TRBJ2-1; D uncertain. Sequenced input: blood, either unsorted or a sorted T cell fraction (not recorded which). Written as DNA, the CDR3 is TGTGCCAGCCAGTCCCCCATCAGCCATGAGCAGTTCTTC. It specifies CASQSPISHEQFF.